Listed here is a single T cell receptor beta chain. This record belongs to a study of blood T cell repertoires in COVID-19. Study summary: Donors in the United States, Italy and Spain gave samples during acute or convalescent COVID-19. Sources were T cells, B-cell-depleted T cells, or PBMCs; the material itself was cDNA or gDNA.

Sequencing used immunoSEQ multiplex PCR; TCRdb keeps in-frame clones, though not all of them. The sample has 200,000 to 300,000 clones, 84% seen once. Germline V CDR1 and CDR2: LGHDT, YNNKEL (reference sequence). The V and J ends lost 4 bases and 4 bases, in that order; junction bases with no gene match: 8. The CDR3 extends over 16 amino acids. V gene TRBV3-1 (or the pseudogene TRBV3-2) combines with J gene TRBJ2-5; 11 bases line up with TRBD2. Sequenced material: peripheral blood. The sequence was collected from a human donor in a cohort sampled during active COVID-19. The CDR3 reads CASSRQTSGTGETQYF. As DNA, the CDR3 is TGTGCCAGCAGCCGTCAGACTAGCGGGACAGGAGAGACCCAGTACTTC.